This T cell receptor beta chain derives from a study of human T cells and chemical hapten exposure. On this clonotype itself: Its specificity is not known.

Individual cDNA molecules had unique molecular identifiers attached to them by the library. TCRdb re-called the RACE reads through MiXCR, storing one row per CDR3 protein. The sample lists some 120,000 distinct CDR3 sequences; about 12% were seen once. Germline assignment: CDR1 MGHRA and CDR2 YSYEKL. CDR3 length: 15 amino acids. V lost 0 bases and J lost 5, with 14 bases in between. Time point of the sample: patch test 1, 2 weeks after DPC sensitization. This sample's treatment: therapeutic diphenylcyclopropenone sensitization with weekly scalp DPC. Those who donated were patients with alopecia, 18 to 70 years of age, and suitable for DPC. Extraction of total RNA was performed on unfractionated whole blood. Notes on the study in general: Expanded TCR sets contained significantly more large CDR3 similarity clusters than controls.

The genes are TRBV4-1 and TRBJ2-7; D gene unclear. The TCR was taken from a woman in her forties or fifties with alopecia areata. Some clones in this sample may be carry-over from other donors' samples. The sample was whole blood, taken in connection with sensitization to the hapten diphenylcyclopropenone (DPC). DNA for the CDR3: TGCGCCAGCAGCCAAGATATGCGGAGATTCGACGAGCAGTACTTC. It encodes CASSQDMRRFDEQYF.